What follows are 27 T cell receptor beta chains derived from one specimen sequenced in a study of blood T cell repertoires in COVID-19. The assay was immunoSEQ multiplex PCR, and TCRdb's table has in-frame clones only and misses some. The data hold roughly 67,000 clones, with 85% to 90% observed a single time. The sequenced sample was peripheral blood. The receptors come from a man between 45 and 60 years old with acute or convalescent COVID-19.

The chain joins TRBV11-1 to TRBJ1-3, with D possibly TRBD1 on 6 matching bases. From germline, CDR1 is SGHAT and CDR2 FQDESV (reference sequence). V shed 6 bases and J shed 4 bases, with 19 bases lying between them. The CDR3 has 16 amino acids. The CDR3 DNA sequence: TGTGCCAGCAGTTCTACGTCAGGGGAGAACGGAAACACCATATATTTT. Protein sequence: CASSSTSGENGNTIYF. The variable domain in full, completed from reference TRBV11-1 and TRBJ1-3, reads EAEVAQSPRYKITEKSQAVAFWCDPISGHATLYWYRQILGQGPELLVQFQDESVVDDSQLPKDRFSAERLKGVDSTLKIQPAELGDSAMYLCASSSTSGENGNTIYFGEGSWLTVV.

The rearrangement joins TRBV7-8 to TRBJ1-1; possible D gene TRBD1, 6 bases. V lost 1 base and J lost 5, with 17 bases in between. The CDR3 totals 16 residues. Germline V lookup: CDR1 SGHVS, CDR2 FQNEAQ. The chain's CDR3 is CASSLVTGRARTEAFF. DNA for the CDR3: TGTGCCAGCAGCTTAGTAACAGGGAGGGCTCGTACTGAAGCTTTCTTT.

The genes are TRBV28 and TRBJ2-3; no clear D. This CDR3 is 12 amino acids long. CDR1 and CDR2 from the germline V gene are MDHEN and SYDVKM. The germline V and J ends were trimmed by 5 bases and 6 bases, with 9 bases remaining between them. In nucleotides, the CDR3 is TGTGCCAGCAGTCCCCTACTCGATACGCAGTATTTT. The encoded protein is CASSPLLDTQYF.

This chain connects TRBV7-2 to TRBJ2-5; TRBD2 matches at 11 bases. Germline V gene lookup returns CDR1 SGHTA and CDR2 FQGNSA. The ends lost 5 bases at V and 10 bases at J; junction bases unmatched: 9. This CDR3 is 14 amino acids long. The CDR3 sequence is CASSKTGLAALQYF. In DNA form, the CDR3 reads TGTGCCAGCAGCAAGACGGGACTAGCGGCTCTCCAGTACTTC.

The V gene is TRBV3-1 (or the pseudogene TRBV3-2), the J gene TRBJ1-1; 7 bases align to TRBD1. This CDR3 has 14 amino acids. Germline V gives CDR1 LGHDT, CDR2 YNNKEL (reference sequence). V lost 4 bases, J lost 6 bases, and 8 bases stayed unmatched. The CDR3 spells CASSLNRGPSEAFF. CDR3 nucleotide sequence: TGTGCCAGCAGCCTTAACAGGGGCCCTTCTGAAGCTTTCTTT.

This clone was counted between two and nine times. The DNA for the CDR3 is TGCAGCGTTGAAGATGGAGTGGGGGGTAATCAGCCCCAGCATTTT. It yields the protein CSVEDGVGGNQPQHF. This chain links TRBV29-1 with TRBJ1-5; TRBD1 might be the D (5 bases). Germline CDR1 is SQVTM and CDR2 is ANQGSEA. Trimming cost V 0 bases and J 4 bases, with 13 bases left between them. This CDR3 spans 15 amino acids.

The V gene is TRBV30, the J gene TRBJ2-3, with 8 bases matching TRBD2. CDR1 GTSNPN and CDR2 SVGIG come from the germline V gene (reference sequence). Trimming removed 5 bases from V and 3 bases from J; junction bases left unmatched: 10. The CDR3 consists of 15 residues. This CDR3 is CAWGLSGGATDTQYF. CDR3 bases: TGTGCCTGGGGCCTCTCGGGAGGGGCGACAGATACGCAGTATTTT.

The V call is TRBV29-1, the J call TRBJ1-6, with D perhaps matching TRBD1 (5 bases). With 2 bases removed from V and 7 bases from J, the gap between germline ends came to 12 bases. The CDR3 has 14 amino acids. Germline CDR1 SQVTM, CDR2 ANQGSEA. This CDR3 is CSVEIGGDNSPLHF. The DNA for the CDR3 is TGCAGCGTTGAAATCGGGGGGGACAATTCACCCCTCCACTTT.

The rearrangement joins TRBV14 to TRBJ1-1; tentative D call: TRBD1 (6 bases). The CDR3 contains 12 residues. CDR1 and CDR2 (germline): SGHDN, FVKESK. V lost 4 bases, J lost 10 bases, and 13 bases lay in between. DNA for the CDR3: TGTGCCAGCAGCCGAATGACAGGACCAGCTTTCTTT. It codes for CASSRMTGPAFF.

J is TRBJ2-2 and V is TRBV9; D possibly corresponds to TRBD2 (5 bases). The V and J ends lost 4 bases and 1 base respectively, with 14 bases between them. The germline V gene encodes CDR1 SGDLS and CDR2 YYNGEE. The CDR3 has 16 amino acids. The CDR3 nucleotides read TGTGCCAGCAGCTTATCCAACAGCGGGAACACCGGGGAGCTGTTTTTT. Translation gives CASSLSNSGNTGELFF.

The chain joins TRBV3-1 (or the pseudogene TRBV3-2) to TRBJ1-3; the D is unclear. The germline V and J ends were trimmed by 1 base and 1 base, with 5 bases remaining between them. This CDR3 comprises 14 residues. Germline V gene sequence: CDR1 LGHDT, CDR2 YNNKEL (reference sequence). CDR3 region: CASSQVTSGNTIYF. The CDR3 region has the DNA TGTGCCAGCAGCCAAGTGACATCTGGAAACACCATATATTTT.

The rearrangement joins TRBV28 to TRBJ2-1; 7 nucleotides agree with TRBD1. Germline trimming cut 6 bases from V and 1 base from J; bases unmatched to any gene: 3. The CDR3 length is 14 residues. Germline CDR1 reads MDHEN; CDR2 reads SYDVKM. In nucleotides, the CDR3 is TGTGCCAGCAGCCAGGGACAGTCCTACAATGAGCAGTTCTTC. Amino acid sequence: CASSQGQSYNEQFF.

V is TRBV14 and J is TRBJ1-2, with TRBD1 identical over 8 bases. Germline loops: CDR1 SGHDN, CDR2 FVKESK. CDR3 length: 15 amino acids. After removal of 3 bases from V and 4 bases from J, the junction contained 7 bases not matched to a gene. CDR3 protein: CASSQPGTGPYGYTF. DNA for the CDR3: TGTGCCAGCAGCCAGCCCGGGACAGGTCCCTATGGCTACACCTTC.

This clone was detected a few times. The chain uses TRBV11-3 and TRBJ2-1; D is undetermined. The V end was cut by 2 bases, the J end by 7 bases, with 6 bases between. The CDR3 spans 12 residues. In germline, CDR1 is SGHNT, CDR2 YENEEA. The CDR3 nucleotides are TGTGCCAGCAGCTTACGCGTAAATGAGCAGTTCTTC. Translation gives CASSLRVNEQFF.

CDR3 sequence (DNA): TGTGCCAGCAGCGTGGGGACAGGGATTTACGAGCAGTACTTC. This sequence encodes CASSVGTGIYEQYF. V is TRBV9 and J is TRBJ2-7; 9 nucleotides agree with TRBD1. Germline V CDR1 and CDR2: SGDLS, YYNGEE. The CDR3 runs to 14 residues. The J segment lost 4 bases and the V segment lost 2 bases, leaving 4 bases of the junction unmatched.

This rearrangement joins TRBV18 to TRBJ2-3, with D possibly TRBD1 on 5 matching bases. Germline CDR1 reads KGHSH; CDR2 reads LQKENI. This CDR3 has 16 amino acids. Between the trimmed V and J ends, which lost 0 bases and 3 bases, there was a span of 13 bases. The CDR3 here is CASSPPSGLGTDTQYF. The CDR3 coding sequence is TGTGCCAGCTCACCACCCTCAGGGTTGGGGACAGATACGCAGTATTTT.

The rearrangement uses TRBV5-1 and TRBJ2-1, with 9 bases matching TRBD2. V shed 0 bases and J 1 base; nucleotides not matched to a gene: 14. CDR1 and CDR2 from the germline V gene are SGHRS and YFSETQ. The CDR3 is made up of 20 amino acids. The CDR3 DNA reads as TGCGCCAGCAGCTTGGGGCTAATGGGCGGGAGGGCCTTTTCCTACAATGAGCAGTTCTTC. Protein product: CASSLGLMGGRAFSYNEQFF.

The gene calls are TRBV25-1 and TRBJ1-1; weak D call: TRBD1 (6 bases). Germline CDR1 reads MGHDK; CDR2 reads SYGVNS. V lost 0 bases and J 3 bases, leaving 14 bases between the germline ends. CDR3 length equals 16 residues. The CDR3: CASSEYKVSGDTEAFF. For the CDR3, the DNA is TGTGCCAGCAGTGAATATAAGGTATCAGGGGACACTGAAGCTTTCTTT.

The chain combines TRBV28 with TRBJ2-1, with 10 bases matching TRBD1. The CDR3 is 12 residues long. The germline V gene has CDR1 MDHEN and CDR2 SYDVKM. Trimming cost V 6 bases and J 13 bases; bases outside gene matches: 6. Here the CDR3 DNA reads TGTGCCAGCAGACTGGGACAGGGGATACAGTTCTTC. Encoded protein: CASRLGQGIQFF. Combining the CDR3 with reference TRBV28 and TRBJ2-1 gives the whole variable domain DVKVTQSSRYLVKRTGEKVFLECVQDMDHENMFWYRQDPGLGLRLIYFSYDVKMKEKGDIPEGYSVSREKKERFSLILESASTNQTSMYLCASRLGQGIQFFGPGTRLTVL.

J is TRBJ2-1 and V is TRBV5-8; TRBD2 is a possible D gene (5 bases). Germline V gives CDR1 SGHTS, CDR2 YDEGEE. V lost 0 bases and J lost 6, with 16 bases in between. This CDR3 comprises 16 residues. Written as DNA, the CDR3 is TGTGCCAGCAGCTTGGGTACTAGTAGGTTTGGCAATGAGCAGTTCTTC. The encoded protein is CASSLGTSRFGNEQFF.

The chain uses TRBV3-1 (or the pseudogene TRBV3-2) and TRBJ1-2; 7 bases fit TRBD1. The CDR3 consists of 22 residues. V lost 0 bases and J lost 1; bases outside the gene matches: 23. The germline gives CDR1 LGHDT, CDR2 YNNKEL (reference sequence). The CDR3 DNA follows: TGTGCCAGCAGCCAAGAATGGGGACAGCCTGAAACCCTCCTTCGCCTTAACTATGGCTACACCTTC. It codes for CASSQEWGQPETLLRLNYGYTF.

The V gene is TRBV6-4, the J gene TRBJ2-2; 8 bases align to TRBD1. Trimming cost V 6 bases and J 4 bases; bases outside gene matches: 7. Germline V CDR1 and CDR2: MRHNA, SNTAGT. CDR3 length: 15 residues. CDR3 sequence reads: CASSPETGVTGELFF. CDR3 DNA: TGTGCCAGCAGCCCCGAGACAGGGGTCACCGGGGAGCTGTTTTTT.

The chain employs TRBV7-9 and TRBJ2-1, with 8 bases fitting TRBD2. CDR1 is SEHNR, CDR2 FQNEAQ, per germline (reference sequence). There are 15 residues in the CDR3. The J segment lost 10 bases and the V segment lost 4 bases, leaving 12 bases of the junction unmatched. CDR3 bases: TGTGCCAGCAGCTGGAGCGGGAGCGTTACTGGGGAGCAGTTCTTC. Its translation is CASSWSGSVTGEQFF.

V and J are TRBV7-9 and TRBJ1-5, with TRBD1 as a possible D gene (6 bases). This CDR3 comprises 16 residues. Trimming pared 5 bases from V and 3 bases from J, leaving 17 bases between. Germline CDR1 is SEHNR and CDR2 is FQNEAQ (reference sequence). The CDR3 protein is CASSNSRGSVNQPQHF. The DNA of the CDR3 is TGTGCCAGCAGCAACTCCAGGGGAAGCGTCAATCAGCCCCAGCATTTT.

This clone was observed once. V gene TRBV5-4 combines with J gene TRBJ2-1; D gene uncertain. Germline CDR1 and CDR2: SGHNT and YYREEE (reference sequence). V was clipped by 5 bases and J by 8 bases, with 14 bases between them. This CDR3 is built from 13 residues. This CDR3 reads CASRADLAYEQFF. In DNA, the CDR3 is TGTGCCAGCAGGGCTGACTTGGCATATGAGCAGTTCTTC.

V and J are TRBV5-1 and TRBJ2-7; 9 positions agree with TRBD1. Germline CDR1 is SGHRS and CDR2 is YFSETQ. J gave up 4 bases and V 4 bases, and 6 bases lay outside the gene matches. The CDR3 totals 14 residues. The CDR3 protein is CASSLRQGVYEQYF. The CDR3 coding sequence is TGCGCCAGCAGCCTTCGACAGGGGGTTTACGAGCAGTACTTC.

The chain links TRBV2 to TRBJ1-5; 7 bases match TRBD1. The germline CDR1 and CDR2 sequences are SNHLY and FYNNEI. J was trimmed by 4 bases and V by 1 base; bases with no gene match: 4. This CDR3 has 15 residues. CDR3 bases: TGTGCCAGCAGTGAAGAGACAGGGTTGAATCAGCCCCAGCATTTT. This sequence encodes CASSEETGLNQPQHF. Supplemented by reference TRBV2 and TRBJ1-5, the full variable domain reads EPEVTQTPSHQVTQMGQEVILRCVPISNHLYFYWYRQILGQKVEFLVSFYNNEISEKSEIFDDQFSVERPDGSNFTLKIRSTKLEDSAMYFCASSEETGLNQPQHFGDGTRLSIL.